This record covers a single T cell receptor (beta chain). Its antigen remains unknown. In the authors' workflow: Junction-only sequences without quality scores were provided by ImmunoSEQ, so filtering was different. This table comes from immunoSEQ multiplex PCR, and its TCRdb copy is limited to in-frame clones, with some not included. For V, J and clone size, that table is used; D and trimming come from the DNA. Altogether about 1 million clones are present, roughly 70% being singletons, with the ten largest covering about 1.5%. The sample is drawn from a study of shared clonotypes between healthy human individuals. The CDR3 is made up of 13 amino acids. Trimming pared 0 bases from V and 6 bases from J, leaving 6 bases between. Per the germline V gene, CDR1 is ENHRY and CDR2 is SYGVKD. Broader study findings: Researchers found naive subsets generally carried larger estimated richness than memory subsets.

Partitioning of CD4+ cells yielded a CD45RA+ naive subset and a CD45RA-negative memory subset. The genes are TRBV10-3 and TRBJ2-1, with D hard to call. This clonotype originated in a man aged 18 to 35 in good health. Sequencing was performed on memory CD4+ T cells sorted from blood. Subset reported: CD45RA-negative fraction. The CDR3 reads CAISESNSNEQFF. Written as DNA, the CDR3 is TGTGCCATCAGTGAGTCGAACAGCAATGAGCAGTTCTTC.